This T cell receptor beta chain was documented in a study of naive and memory T cell subsets. General study findings and limits: RNA-based TCR counts may shift with T cell activation and differentiation. Clonotypes here are unpaired alpha or beta chain sequences. In naive cells, over 95% of TCR sequences were seen only once. A few larger clonotypes appeared in naive repertoires, especially CD8, possibly memory cells re-expressing CD45RA. Findings for naive and memory subsets could not be checked against ground truth.

The beta constant-region primer was an equimolar mix of two oligonucleotides covering TRBC1 and TRBC2. Nested alpha and beta constant-region primers with the SP2 primer drove four PCR rounds on ligated cDNA. In TCRdb, the UMI-ligation and nested PCR reads were re-called with MiXCR into one record per CDR3 protein. The sample carries about 150,000 distinct CDR3 sequences, over 20% recorded once. As to this clonotype: What it binds is not known.

The CDR3 runs 12 residues. The germline V gene has CDR1 SQVTM and CDR2 ANQGSEA. Germline trimming cut 3 bases from V and 9 bases from J; bases unmatched to any gene: 5. The V call is TRBV29-1, the J call TRBJ2-1; 7 bases map to TRBD2. The sequencing input was naive CD4+ T cells from blood. This TCR derives from a human donor in good health. CDR3 nucleotide sequence: TGCAGCGTTGAGGGGGGGGGATTTGAGCAGTTCTTC. This sequence encodes CSVEGGGFEQFF.